The present T cell receptor (beta chain) was sequenced within a study of T-cell reconstitution after alpha-beta-depleted transplantation in children. Findings and caveats of the study: A year post-transplant, T-cell counts and diversity derived mostly from newly produced T cells. Reportedly, alpha-beta T cells present about two months post-transplant originated from several hundred expanded clones of graft origin.

The TCRbeta library incorporated unique molecular identifiers. TCRdb reanalysed the PCR reads using MiXCR and keeps one entry per CDR3 protein. The sample includes some 200,000 distinct CDR3 sequences, 6.6% seen only once; the top ten take 4.5% to 6.5%. The V gene end was trimmed by 7 bases and the J gene end by 7 bases; junction bases not matched to a gene: 18. The CDR3 runs 15 residues. From germline, CDR1 is DFQATT and CDR2 SNEGSKA (reference sequence). This clonotype showed up many times. The antigen is unknown. Sequencing used PBMCs, obtained before TCRalphabeta/CD19-depleted stem cell transplant. The chain carries TRBV20-1 and TRBJ2-5, with TRBD2 matching over 7 bases. This clonotype originated in a boy aged 2-15 years with acute lymphoblastic leukemia, due to receive a stem cell transplant. In DNA, the CDR3 is TGCAGTGGAGAGGGGCTAGCGGACTCCAGATTGACCCAGTACTTC. Its translation is CSGEGLADSRLTQYF.